The T cell receptor (beta chain) described here comes from a study of cytomegalovirus exposure and HLA in healthy donors. The study, taken as a whole, reports: Using the classifier, cytomegalovirus status was reportedly diagnosed with high specificity and sensitivity. The authors listed 150 to 200 TCR beta chains as cytomegalovirus-associated. In vitro assays verified that three CMV-associated chains recognized CMV antigens specifically.

V was pared by 2 bases and J by 7 bases, with 7 bases of the junction left unmatched. CDR1 and CDR2 from the germline V gene are GTSNPN and SVGIG (reference sequence). This CDR3 comprises 15 residues. A note on this clone: Its antigen is as yet unknown.

Libraries were prepared by immunoSEQ multiplex PCR; TCRdb keeps only in-frame clonotypes and omits some of them. The sample lists tens of thousands of clones, roughly nine tenths occurring once. The J gene is TRBJ2-5, the V gene TRBV30; TRBD2 agrees at 13 bases. The receptor was derived from a woman aged 25 to 39 in good health and CMV-seronegative. Input material: PBMCs. The CDR3 DNA is TGTGCCTGGAGTCTGGGACTAGCGGGACTAGGGACCCAGTACTTC. This gives the protein CAWSLGLAGLGTQYF.